The 24 T cell receptor beta chains in this list originate from one sample, sequenced in a study of T cells expressing NK-cell markers (dated by TCRdb to between 2020 and 2021). Library prep was done by 5' RACE. For sequencing, an Illumina HiSeq 2000 was employed. Each entry corresponds to one CDR3 protein sequence from reads that TCRdb reprocessed, and DNA is not given. For this sample, the table gives over 200,000 distinct CDR3 sequences. Around 0.4% of the sample is taken by the ten largest. Sequencing was performed on blood T cells: a sorted CD56 or NKG2C T cell subset, CD4+ or CD8+ T cells, or bulk PBMC T cells (not recorded which). The receptors were gathered from a man aged 18 to 29 in good health. Donor details come from another sample of the same person, matched by shared clones.

V usage is TRBV20-1 and J usage is TRBJ2-3; with no DNA, the TCRdb D assignment of TRBD2 cannot be verified. The CDR3 is 15 amino acids. From germline, CDR1 is DFQATT and CDR2 SNEGSKA (reference sequence). CDR3: CSARDWREGLDTQYF.

The chain is built from TRBV20-1 and TRBJ2-3; TCRdb picks TRBD2, but there is no DNA to check that call. This CDR3 comprises 13 residues. Germline values: CDR1 DFQATT, CDR2 SNEGSKA (reference sequence). CDR3 sequence reads: CSAPGLQSDTQYF.

V and J are TRBV7-3 and TRBJ2-2; TCRdb outputs TRBD1, but without DNA this stays unchecked. Looked up from germline, CDR1 is SGHTA and CDR2 is FQGTGA. This CDR3 contains 15 residues. The CDR3 spells CASSLWGTPTGELFF.

The rearrangement links TRBV4-1 to TRBJ2-2; there is no DNA to check the TCRdb D call of TRBD2. CDR3 length: 18 amino acids. Per germline, CDR1 MGHRA and CDR2 YSYEKL. CDR3 sequence reads: CASSQESLAGGYTGELFF.

The chain has TRBV5-4 and TRBJ2-2; TCRdb gives TRBD1 as the D gene, but with no DNA this cannot be confirmed. This CDR3 is built from 15 residues. The germline CDR1 and CDR2 sequences are SGHNT and YYREEE (reference sequence). The CDR3: CASSYGGAGTGELFF. Drawing the rest from reference TRBV5-4 and TRBJ2-2, the complete variable domain is ETGVTQSPTHLIKTRGQQVTLRCSSQSGHNTVSWYQQALGQGPQFIFQYYREEENGRGNFPPRFSGLQFPNYSSELNVNALELDDSALYLCASSYGGAGTGELFFGEGSRLTVL.

The V gene is TRBV12-3 or TRBV12-4, the J gene TRBJ1-5. The CDR3 spans 15 residues. The CDR3 here is CASSSGVSINQPQHF.

The rearrangement links TRBV9 to TRBJ2-3; without DNA, the TCRdb call of TRBD2 cannot be checked. This CDR3 is built from 14 residues. Germline CDR1 and CDR2: SGDLS and YYNGEE. The CDR3 sequence is CASSVGGVEDTQYF.

V is TRBV4-3 and J is TRBJ2-3; absent DNA, TCRdb's TRBD2 call cannot be checked. The CDR3 runs to 16 residues. Germline CDR1 LGHNA, CDR2 YSLEER. The CDR3 protein is CASSRGSGSSTDTQYF.

CDR3 in amino acids: CASSYSRGRYNEQFF. V usage is TRBV6-5 and J usage is TRBJ2-1; with no DNA, the TCRdb D assignment of TRBD1 cannot be verified. Germline V gene data show CDR1 as MNHEY and CDR2 as SVGAGI. There are 15 residues in the CDR3.

The V call is TRBV2, the J call TRBJ2-1; the TRBD2 assignment by TCRdb is unverifiable without DNA. The CDR3 contains 16 residues. Germline V gene data show CDR1 as SNHLY and CDR2 as FYNNEI. CDR3 region: CASSDTGSGVYNEQFF.

The V and J genes are TRBV7-2 and TRBJ2-3. The CDR3 covers 16 residues. The germline V gene encodes CDR1 SGHTA and CDR2 FQGNSA. The CDR3 reads CASSLGLTGNTDTQYF.

The chain carries TRBV4-1 and TRBJ2-1; absent DNA, TCRdb's TRBD1 call cannot be checked. Germline CDR1 is MGHRA and CDR2 is YSYEKL. The CDR3 is 15 residues long. CDR3 protein: CASSPLGQGYNEQFF.

The gene calls are TRBV2 and TRBJ1-5; TCRdb's assignment of TRBD1 cannot be checked, as there is no DNA. Germline V gene sequence: CDR1 SNHLY, CDR2 FYNNEI. The CDR3 runs to 15 residues. The CDR3 loop reads CASSEGQGSNQPQHF.

CDR3 sequence reads: CASSPALGSPFEAFF. This chain connects TRBV12-3 or TRBV12-4 to TRBJ1-1; there is no DNA to check the TCRdb D call of TRBD1. The CDR3 totals 15 residues.

The genes are TRBV5-6 and TRBJ2-5. Germline CDR1 SGHDT, CDR2 YYEEEE. This CDR3 spans 14 amino acids. CDR3 region: CASSLGPYPETQYF.

This chain uses TRBV5-8 with TRBJ2-1. CDR3 size: 15 residues. CDR1 and CDR2 from the germline V gene are SGHTS and YDEGEE. CDR3 sequence reads: CASGPGRSSRDEQFF.

The rearrangement links TRBV5-1 to TRBJ2-3. Germline-derived CDR1 and CDR2 are SGHRS and YFSETQ. This CDR3 contains 13 residues. CDR3 sequence: CASSGVRTDTQYF.

The genes are TRBV12-3 or TRBV12-4 and TRBJ1-1; as DNA is missing, the TRBD1 call by TCRdb cannot be tested. The CDR3 totals 17 residues. CDR3 region: CASIAGTGGSLNTEAFF.

The V call is TRBV24-1, the J call TRBJ1-2; the TCRdb D gene call, TRBD1, has no DNA to confirm it. Germline V gene sequence: CDR1 KGHDR, CDR2 SFDVKD. This CDR3 has 13 amino acids. This CDR3 is CATSDVNRDGYTF.

This chain uses TRBV15 with TRBJ2-1; TCRdb lists TRBD1, though no DNA is available to test this call. Germline CDR1 and CDR2: LNHNV and YYDKDF (reference sequence). This CDR3 is 18 amino acids long. The CDR3 here is CATSRDLPGGLRYNEQFF.

The gene calls are TRBV4-3 and TRBJ1-1; TCRdb proposes TRBD1, but this gene call is untestable without DNA. This CDR3 is 13 amino acids long. Germline lookup yields CDR1 LGHNA and CDR2 YSLEER. The CDR3 protein is CASSQDGATEAFF.

The rearrangement links TRBV9 to TRBJ2-6; no DNA is available, so the TRBD2 call from TCRdb remains unchecked. The germline CDR1 and CDR2 sequences are SGDLS and YYNGEE. The CDR3 length is 15 residues. The CDR3: CASGEAGAGANVLTF.

Here the CDR3 reads CASNRNRYPETQYF. V usage is TRBV6-2 or TRBV6-3 and J usage is TRBJ2-5. CDR1 and CDR2 from the germline V gene are MNHEY and SVGEGT. This CDR3 is 14 amino acids long.

The chain couples TRBV11-3 to TRBJ2-3; TCRdb returns TRBD1, unconfirmable since there is no DNA. The CDR3 extends over 15 amino acids. Looked up from germline, CDR1 is SGHNT and CDR2 is YENEEA. The CDR3 reads CASSSRTGPTDTQYF. Full variable domain (missing parts from reference TRBV11-3 and TRBJ2-3): EAGVVQSPRYKIIEKKQPVAFWCNPISGHNTLYWYLQNLGQGPELLIRYENEEAVDDSQLPKDRFSAERLKGVDSTLKIQPAELGDSAVYLCASSSRTGPTDTQYFGPGTRLTVL.